The clone carrying this T cell receptor beta chain was seen only a few times. Methods used by the authors: Quantification of nucleated cells was approximated via reference gene primer amplification. Clones were sequenced by immunoSEQ multiplex PCR, and TCRdb holds only the in-frame ones, with some missing. The V and J calls and clone size are taken from that table; D and trimming were inferred from the DNA. This repertoire shows 200,000 to 250,000 clones, roughly 86% found once; its top ten account for approximately 6.2%. The data stem from a study of blood T cell repertoires in COVID-19. Germline-derived CDR1 and CDR2 are SGHTA and FQGNSA. The ends were cut back, 2 bases at V and 1 base at J, with 5 bases in the middle. This CDR3 region has 13 residues.

The J gene is TRBJ1-1, the V gene TRBV7-2; D remains unclear. The source is an elderly woman with COVID-19, enrolled during active disease. The specimen sequenced was peripheral blood. The CDR3 sequence is CASSLQENTEAFF. The CDR3 DNA follows: TGTGCCAGCAGCTTACAGGAGAACACTGAAGCTTTCTTT. Combining the CDR3 with reference TRBV7-2 and TRBJ1-1 gives the whole variable domain GAGVSQSPSNKVTEKGKDVELRCDPISGHTALYWYRQSLGQGLEFLIYFQGNSAPDKSGLPSDRFSAERTGGSVSTLTIQRTQQEDSAVYLCASSLQENTEAFFGQGTRLTVV.